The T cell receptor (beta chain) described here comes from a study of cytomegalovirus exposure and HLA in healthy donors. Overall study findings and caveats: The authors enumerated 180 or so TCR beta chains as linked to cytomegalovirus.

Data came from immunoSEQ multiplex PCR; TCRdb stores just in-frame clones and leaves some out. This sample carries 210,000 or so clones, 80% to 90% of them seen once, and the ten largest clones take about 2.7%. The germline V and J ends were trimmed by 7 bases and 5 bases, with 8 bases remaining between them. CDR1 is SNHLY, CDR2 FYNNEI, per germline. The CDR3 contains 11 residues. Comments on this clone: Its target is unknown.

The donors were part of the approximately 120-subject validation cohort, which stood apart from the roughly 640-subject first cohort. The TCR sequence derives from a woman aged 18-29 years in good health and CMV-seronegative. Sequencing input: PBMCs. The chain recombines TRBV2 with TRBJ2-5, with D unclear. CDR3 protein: CASNEWETQYF. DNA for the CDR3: TGTGCCAGCAACGAGTGGGAGACCCAGTACTTC.